This T cell receptor beta chain was captured in a study of OX40 agonist ivuxolimab in advanced cancers. Sequenced by immunoSEQ multiplex PCR; TCRdb stores in-frame clones only, minus some. The sample shows around 60,000 clones, roughly 82% of them seen only once. Germline-derived CDR1 and CDR2 are SGDLS and YYNGEE. The CDR3 covers 14 residues. V lost 1 base, J lost 2 bases, and 9 bases lay in between. The sample in question was CD4+ or CD8+ T cells sorted from blood, obtained in a trial of the OX40 agonist ivuxolimab. The gene calls are TRBV9 and TRBJ2-5, with D uncertain. This TCR came from an adult with an advanced solid tumor such as melanoma, head and neck, liver or kidney cancer. This CDR3 is CASSVRIGQETQYF. CDR3 in DNA: TGTGCCAGCAGCGTACGAATAGGGCAAGAGACCCAGTACTTC.